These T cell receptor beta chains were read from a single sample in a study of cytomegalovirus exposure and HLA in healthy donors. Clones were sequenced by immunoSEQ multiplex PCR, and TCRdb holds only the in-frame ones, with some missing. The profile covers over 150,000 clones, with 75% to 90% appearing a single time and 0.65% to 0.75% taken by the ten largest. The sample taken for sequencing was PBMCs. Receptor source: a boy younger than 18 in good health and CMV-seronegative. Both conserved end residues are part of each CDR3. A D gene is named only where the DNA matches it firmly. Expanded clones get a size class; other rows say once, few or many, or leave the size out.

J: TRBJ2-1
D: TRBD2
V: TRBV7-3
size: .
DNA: TGTGCCAGCGGGCCCCCGGGAGGTGAGCAGTTCTTC
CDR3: CASGPPGGEQFF

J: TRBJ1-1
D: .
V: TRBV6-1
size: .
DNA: TGTGCCAGCAGTGCTAGGGCCACCAGGGTAGCCAACACTGAAGCTTTCTTT
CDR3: CASSARATRVANTEAFF

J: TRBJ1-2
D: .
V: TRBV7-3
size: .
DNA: TGTGCCAGCAGCTTAGGCAGAGGCTATGGCTACACCTTC
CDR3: CASSLGRGYGYTF

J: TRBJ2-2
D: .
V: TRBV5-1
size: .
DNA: TGCGCCAGCAGCCCGAACAGGGAGCGTACCGGGGAGCTGTTTTTT
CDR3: CASSPNRERTGELFF

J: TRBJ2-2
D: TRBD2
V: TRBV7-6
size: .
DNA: TGTGCCAGCAGCCGCACCGTCTGGCGGGGGGCGGGCACCGGGGAGCTGTTTTTT
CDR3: CASSRTVWRGAGTGELFF

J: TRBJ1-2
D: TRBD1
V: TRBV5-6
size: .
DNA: TGTGCCAGCAGCCTACAGGGGAACGGCTACACCTTC
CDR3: CASSLQGNGYTF

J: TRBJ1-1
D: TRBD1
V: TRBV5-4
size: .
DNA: TGTGCCAGCAGCCGAATTACAGGGGTCGAAGCTTTCTTT
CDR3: CASSRITGVEAFF

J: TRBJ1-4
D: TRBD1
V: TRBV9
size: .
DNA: TGTGCCAGCAGCCCGACAACAGGGGGAAATCAGAAACTGTTTTTT
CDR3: CASSPTTGGNQKLFF

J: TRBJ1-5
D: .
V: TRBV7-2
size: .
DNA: TGTGCCAGCAGCCCCCGGGGGGGGGATCAGCCCCAGCATTTT
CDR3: CASSPRGGDQPQHF

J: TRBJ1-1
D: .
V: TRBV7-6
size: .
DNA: TGTGCCAGCAGCTCCCGACCGACCCGGCGGGGGGACACTGAAGCTTTCTTT
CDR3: CASSSRPTRRGDTEAFF

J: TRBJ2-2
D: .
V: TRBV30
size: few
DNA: TGTGCCTGGAGGGAAAGGGGCGCTGTAAACACCGGGGAGCTGTTTTTT
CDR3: CAWRERGAVNTGELFF

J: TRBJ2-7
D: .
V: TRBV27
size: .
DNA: TGTGCCAGCAGTTGGGGACAAGGCTTCTACGAGCAGTACTTC
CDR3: CASSWGQGFYEQYF

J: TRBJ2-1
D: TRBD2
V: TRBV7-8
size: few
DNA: TGTGCCAGCAGCTTAGTAGCGGGAGGGCAGGTGGGTGAGCAGTTCTTC
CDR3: CASSLVAGGQVGEQFF

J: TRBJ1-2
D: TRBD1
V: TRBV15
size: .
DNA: TGTGCCACCAGCTCGACAGGGACCTATGGCTACACCTTC
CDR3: CATSSTGTYGYTF

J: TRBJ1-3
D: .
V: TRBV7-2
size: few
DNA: TGTGCCAGCACCCCTGGGGGCACTTGGAAGCGAAACACCATATATTTT
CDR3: CASTPGGTWKRNTIYF

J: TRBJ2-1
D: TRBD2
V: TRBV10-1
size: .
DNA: TGCGCCAGCAGTAGAAGCGGGGGGGCTTACAATGAGCAGTTCTTC
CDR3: CASSRSGGAYNEQFF

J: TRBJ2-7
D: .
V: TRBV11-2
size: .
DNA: TGTGCCAGCAGCCCTCAGGGTCCCACTTCCTCCTACGAGCAGTACTTC
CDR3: CASSPQGPTSSYEQYF

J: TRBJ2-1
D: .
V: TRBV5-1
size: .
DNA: TGCGCCAGCAGCTTGGCTAGCCTTAAGGGGCAGTTCTTC
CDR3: CASSLASLKGQFF

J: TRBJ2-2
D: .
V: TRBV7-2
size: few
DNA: TGTGCCAGCAGCCCCCCCCGTCGGGCGGACAGGGAGCTGTTTTTT
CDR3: CASSPPRRADRELFF

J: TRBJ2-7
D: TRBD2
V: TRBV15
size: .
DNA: TGTGCCACCAGCGCCCGACTAGCGGGGGGGGACGAGCAGTACTTC
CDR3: CATSARLAGGDEQYF

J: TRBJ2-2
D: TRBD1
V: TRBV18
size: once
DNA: TGTGCCAGCTCACCGTCAGGGGGCCACACCGGGGAGCTGTTTTTT
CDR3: CASSPSGGHTGELFF

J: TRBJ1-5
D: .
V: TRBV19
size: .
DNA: TGTGCCAGTAGTATAGACAGGGCTAGCAATCAGCCCCAGCATTTT
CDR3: CASSIDRASNQPQHF

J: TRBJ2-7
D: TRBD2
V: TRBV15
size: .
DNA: TGTGCCACCAGCAGGGGGACTAGCGGGACCACCTACGAGCAGTACTTC
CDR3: CATSRGTSGTTYEQYF

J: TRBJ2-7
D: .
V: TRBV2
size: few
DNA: TGTGCCAGCAGTGAAGCGCAGGGTCTGTACGAAGAGCAGTACTTC
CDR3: CASSEAQGLYEEQYF

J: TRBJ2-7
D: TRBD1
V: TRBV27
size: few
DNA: TGTGCCAGCAGTTTAATATTGGTGACAGGGGAGCGCTACGAGCAGTACTTC
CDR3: CASSLILVTGERYEQYF

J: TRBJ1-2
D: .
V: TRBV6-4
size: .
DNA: TGTGCCAGCAGTGAAGGGGAGGGGGATGGCTACACCTTC
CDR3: CASSEGEGDGYTF

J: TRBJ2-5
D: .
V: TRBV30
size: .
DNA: TGTGCCTGGAGTCGCGACCGTACACAGGGTTGGCGAGAGACCCAGTACTTC
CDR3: CAWSRDRTQGWRETQYF

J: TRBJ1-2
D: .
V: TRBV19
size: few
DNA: TGTGCCAGTAGTCTGGGGGGATCGTACTATGGCTACACCTTC
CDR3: CASSLGGSYYGYTF

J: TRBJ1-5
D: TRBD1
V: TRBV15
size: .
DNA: TGTGCCACCAGCAGAAGCAGGGGGAGCAATCAGCCCCAGCATTTT
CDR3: CATSRSRGSNQPQHF

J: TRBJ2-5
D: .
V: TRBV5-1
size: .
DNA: TGCGCCAGCAGCCCCCTTCGCGGCTTAGCGGCGGAGACCCAGTACTTC
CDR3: CASSPLRGLAAETQYF

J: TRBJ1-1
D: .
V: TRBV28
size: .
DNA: TGTGCCAGCAGTTTGGGGCTTTTGACTGAAGCTTTCTTT
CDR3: CASSLGLLTEAFF

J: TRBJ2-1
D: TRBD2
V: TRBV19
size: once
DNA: TGTGCCAGTTCCTTTAGCGGGAGGGAGGGGAATGAGCAGTTCTTC
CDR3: CASSFSGREGNEQFF

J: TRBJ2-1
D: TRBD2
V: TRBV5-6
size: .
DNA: TGTGCCAGCAGCCCTCGAGCGGGAATCTCCTACAATGAGCAGTTCTTC
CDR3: CASSPRAGISYNEQFF

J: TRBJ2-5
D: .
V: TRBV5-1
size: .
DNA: TGCGCCAGCAGCTTAGGGGCGGTACAAGAGACCCAGTACTTC
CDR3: CASSLGAVQETQYF

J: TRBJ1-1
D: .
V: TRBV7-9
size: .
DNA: TGTGCCAGCAGCCCTAGCTTGGACGGGAACACTGAAGCTTTCTTT
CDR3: CASSPSLDGNTEAFF

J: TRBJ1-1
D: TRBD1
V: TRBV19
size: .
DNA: TGTGCCAGTAGCAATCTGGGACAGGGCGAGTTTGAAGCTTTCTTT
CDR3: CASSNLGQGEFEAFF

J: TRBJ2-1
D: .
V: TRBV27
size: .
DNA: TGTGCCAGCAGTTTAGAAGCCCCTGACAGGTGGCTCAATGAGCAGTTCTTC
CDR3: CASSLEAPDRWLNEQFF

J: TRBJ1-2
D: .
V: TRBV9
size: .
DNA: TGTGCCAGCAGCGCCGCTGGCCGTACCTATGGCTACACCTTC
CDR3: CASSAAGRTYGYTF

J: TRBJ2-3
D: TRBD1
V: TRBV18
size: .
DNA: TGTGCCAGCTCACCCATCCAGGACAGGGACTTAAGTACGTCCACAGATACGCAGTATTTT
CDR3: CASSPIQDRDLSTSTDTQYF

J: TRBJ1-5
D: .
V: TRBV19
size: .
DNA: TGTGCCAGTAGTCCTAGGACAGAAAATCAGCCCCAGCATTTT
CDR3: CASSPRTENQPQHF

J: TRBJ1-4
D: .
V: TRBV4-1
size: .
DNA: TGCGCCAGCAGCCAGGGGGGTCTACTTGAAAAACTGTTTTTT
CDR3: CASSQGGLLEKLFF

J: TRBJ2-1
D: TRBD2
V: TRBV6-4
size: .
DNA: TGTGCCAGCAGTGACTCAAGCGGGAGGTTTAATGAGCAGTTCTTC
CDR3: CASSDSSGRFNEQFF

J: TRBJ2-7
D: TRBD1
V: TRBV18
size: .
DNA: TGTGCCAGCTCACCGGGACAGGGGCGTTACGAGCAGTACTTC
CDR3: CASSPGQGRYEQYF

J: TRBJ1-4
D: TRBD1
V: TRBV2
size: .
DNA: TGTGCCAGCAGTGAACAGGGACAGGGTTTTGAAAAACTGTTTTTT
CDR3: CASSEQGQGFEKLFF

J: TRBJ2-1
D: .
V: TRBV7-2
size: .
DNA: TGTGCCAGCAGCCCAGGATCTTGGTTCTACAATGAGCAGTTCTTC
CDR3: CASSPGSWFYNEQFF

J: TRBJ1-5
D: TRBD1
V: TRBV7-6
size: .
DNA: TGTGCCAGCAGCTCGAGCACAGGGGTTGTGGGTCAGCCCCAGCATTTT
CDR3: CASSSSTGVVGQPQHF

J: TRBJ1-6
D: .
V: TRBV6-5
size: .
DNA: TGTGCCAGCAGTTACAGGCCCAGGGCTAATTCACCCCTCCACTTT
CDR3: CASSYRPRANSPLHF

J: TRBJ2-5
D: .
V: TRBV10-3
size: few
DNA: TGTGCCACCCGACAGATACAAGAGACCCAGTACTTC
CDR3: CATRQIQETQYF

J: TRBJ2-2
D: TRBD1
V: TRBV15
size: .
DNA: TGTGCCACCAGCAGAGACGACAGGGGTTCCGGGGAGCTGTTTTTT
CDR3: CATSRDDRGSGELFF

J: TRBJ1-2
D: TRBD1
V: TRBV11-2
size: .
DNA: TGTGCCAGCAGCTTAGAAAGGGACAGTGATGGCTACACCTTC
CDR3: CASSLERDSDGYTF

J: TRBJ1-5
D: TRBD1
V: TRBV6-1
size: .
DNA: TGTGCCAGCAGTGCGGAGACAGGGTCGGGCAATCAGCCCCAGCATTTT
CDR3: CASSAETGSGNQPQHF

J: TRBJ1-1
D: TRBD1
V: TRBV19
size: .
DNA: TGTGCCAGTAAAAAACAGGGGTCGGACACTGAAGCTTTCTTT
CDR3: CASKKQGSDTEAFF

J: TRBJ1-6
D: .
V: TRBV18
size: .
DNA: TGTGCCAGCTCACAAGAGGATCCCTCGAACAATTCACCCCTCCACTTT
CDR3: CASSQEDPSNNSPLHF

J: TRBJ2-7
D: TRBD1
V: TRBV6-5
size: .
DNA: TGTGCCAGCAGTTACGGGACAGGCTACGAGCAGTACTTC
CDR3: CASSYGTGYEQYF

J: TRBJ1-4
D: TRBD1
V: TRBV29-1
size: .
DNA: TGCAGCGTCGGGACAGGGGGGACTGAAAAACTGTTTTTT
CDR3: CSVGTGGTEKLFF